This TCR beta chain was profiled in a study of blood T cell repertoires in COVID-19. At the level of the study: Specimens from acute and convalescent COVID-19 originated in the United States, Italy and Spain. In each case, the material was cDNA or gDNA derived from T cells, B-cell-depleted T cells, or PBMCs.

Germline V gene data show CDR1 as SGHRS and CDR2 as YFSETQ. The CDR3 has 17 amino acids. V was clipped by 2 bases and J by 1 base; unmatched bases: 10. In the original analysis: The authors estimated nucleated cell counts from reference gene primer amplification. Data came from immunoSEQ multiplex PCR; TCRdb stores just in-frame clones and leaves some out. V, J and clone size reflect that table, while D and trimming were determined from the DNA. The sample records approximately 26,000 clones, roughly 90% being singletons. The sequence was obtained from a woman aged 60-75 years with active COVID-19. The specimen sequenced was peripheral blood. The chain links TRBV5-1 to TRBJ1-2; 8 bases are shared with TRBD1. CDR3 sequence: CASSFGGSGQGNYGYTF. Written as DNA, the CDR3 is TGCGCCAGCAGCTTTGGGGGCTCAGGACAGGGTAACTATGGCTACACCTTC.